The T cell receptor (beta chain) described here comes from a study of cytomegalovirus exposure and HLA in healthy donors. Turning to this clone: The antigen is undetermined.

Study outcomes and limitations: Per published reports, the classifier diagnosed cytomegalovirus status with high specificity and sensitivity. A link between a missense DCLRE1C variant and TCR beta V- and J-gene trimming emerged from a later analysis. Common viral pathogens were later found to be apparently linked to several of the most significant clusters. Cytomegalovirus association was assigned to 150 to 200 TCR beta chains.

The PCR was carried out with 60 Vbeta primers and 13 Jbeta primers. Sequencing was performed with immunoSEQ multiplex PCR; in TCRdb, only in-frame clones are kept and a portion is missing. The sample records approximately 120,000 clones, 83% being singletons. The CDR3 has 18 residues. Trimming removed 4 bases from V and 8 bases from J; junction bases left unmatched: 19. CDR1 SQVTM and CDR2 ANQGSEA come from the germline V gene. Sequencing input: PBMCs. The chain has TRBV29-1 and TRBJ2-1, with 11 nucleotides matching TRBD2. This receptor was identified in a woman aged 40 to 50 in good health and CMV-seropositive. CDR3 sequence (DNA): TGCAGCGTTGTATCCTCGGTGGTAGAACTAGCGGGAGACTATGAGCAGTTCTTC. It encodes CSVVSSVVELAGDYEQFF.